Below, 14 T cell receptor beta chains from the same sample are listed, as sequenced in a study of blood T cells in healthy people across ages. Together with a sample-barcoded 5' primer, a J-beta primer mix was included in a second PCR lasting roughly 6 to 12 cycles. TCRdb redid the calling of the 5' RACE reads with MiXCR, one entry per CDR3 protein. Of just over 800,000 distinct CDR3 sequences listed, approximately 59% were seen once; the top ten hold around a quarter. Sequenced input: blood. The receptors shown here come from a man aged 30-40 years in good health.

J is TRBJ2-5 and V is TRBV28; 8 nucleotides align to TRBD1. The DNA end lines up better with TRBJ2-7; the J call may be wrong. Per germline, CDR1 MDHEN and CDR2 SYDVKM. The CDR3 spans 14 residues. CDR3 nucleotide sequence: TGTGCCACTCAGCCGGGACAGGACCCTTACGAGCAGTACTTC. Its protein product is CATQPGQDPYEQYF.

The J gene is TRBJ1-2, the V gene TRBV5-4; D might be TRBD1 (6 bases). Germline loops: CDR1 SGHNT, CDR2 YYREEE (reference sequence). The V end was cut by 4 bases, the J end by 6 bases, with 16 bases between. This CDR3 is built from 14 residues. CDR3 region: CASSIGTGMDGYTF. Written as DNA, the CDR3 is TGTGCCAGCAGCATCGGAACAGGGATGGATGGCTACACCTTC.

The rearrangement uses TRBV7-2 and TRBJ2-3, with 10 bases identical to TRBD2. CDR3 length equals 15 residues. Trimming took 3 bases from V and 7 from J; bases not matched to a gene: 7. The germline V gene encodes CDR1 SGHTA and CDR2 FQGNSA. The CDR3 loop reads CASSFSGGVPYTQYF. In DNA, the CDR3 is TGTGCCAGCAGCTTCAGCGGGGGGGTCCCCTATACGCAGTATTTT. Drawing the rest from reference TRBV7-2 and TRBJ2-3, the complete variable domain is GAGVSQSPSNKVTEKGKDVELRCDPISGHTALYWYRQSLGQGLEFLIYFQGNSAPDKSGLPSDRFSAERTGGSVSTLTIQRTQQEDSAVYLCASSFSGGVPYTQYFGPGTRLTVL.

The rearrangement links TRBV4-1 to TRBJ1-2; no clear D gene. Germline CDR1 is MGHRA and CDR2 is YSYEKL. The CDR3 loop spans 15 amino acids. Trimming took 0 bases from V and 4 from J, leaving 12 bases between them. CDR3 DNA sequence: TGCGCCAGCAGCCAAGACCCAACAGCGAGCTATGGCTACACCTTC. Protein: CASSQDPTASYGYTF.

The chain joins TRBV15 to TRBJ2-1; D is ambiguous. Germline values: CDR1 LNHNV, CDR2 YYDKDF (reference sequence). Between the trimmed V and J ends, which lost 1 base and 10 bases, there was a span of 8 bases. This CDR3 is 12 amino acids long. The CDR3 coding sequence is TGTGCCACCAGCAGAGCTGGACGCGAGCAGTTCTTC. Translating gives CATSRAGREQFF.

The chain combines TRBV25-1 with TRBJ1-4; 8 nucleotides agree with TRBD1. CDR1 and CDR2 (germline): MGHDK, SYGVNS. There are 14 residues in the CDR3. V trimming: 7 bases; J trimming: 8 bases; junction bases outside the gene matches: 9. The DNA of the CDR3 is TGTGCCAGCACTTCGACAGGGGCAGTGGAAAAACTGTTTTTT. Encoded protein: CASTSTGAVEKLFF.

The chain joins TRBV28 to TRBJ2-3; 11 positions agree with TRBD2. The V and J ends lost 5 bases and 6 bases, in that order; junction bases with no gene match: 13. This CDR3 contains 17 residues. CDR1 is MDHEN and CDR2 is SYDVKM in the germline V gene. The CDR3 here is CASSHLALAGGSDTQYF. Written as DNA, the CDR3 is TGTGCCAGCAGTCACCTGGCCCTAGCGGGGGGCAGTGATACGCAGTATTTT.

V is TRBV29-1 and J is TRBJ1-2, with D possibly being TRBD1 (5 bases). Germline CDR1 SQVTM, CDR2 ANQGSEA. V was pared by 4 bases and J by 3 bases, with 9 bases between. This CDR3 is 12 amino acids long. As DNA, the CDR3 is TGCAGCGTTGGGGACTGGGACTATGGCTACACCTTC. It specifies CSVGDWDYGYTF.

A remark on this clonotype: Being one base from a much bigger clone, this may be a read error. The chain couples TRBV9 to TRBJ1-2; D ambiguous. CDR1 and CDR2 (germline): SGDLS, YYNGEE. CDR3 length equals 14 residues. CDR3 bases: TGTGCCAGCAGCGCGGACTACCTTAACGATGGCTACACCTTC. It is translated as CASSADYLNDGYTF.

This chain connects TRBV6-6 to TRBJ1-5; D is ambiguous. V was clipped by 9 bases and J by 0 bases, with 18 bases between them. Germline CDR1 is MNHNY and CDR2 is SVGAGI (reference sequence). The CDR3 length is 16 residues. The CDR3 sequence is CASTAQNGPSNQPQHF. The DNA of the CDR3 is TGTGCCAGTACGGCACAAAACGGACCTAGCAATCAGCCCCAGCATTTT.

The chain is built from TRBV7-2 and TRBJ2-4, with D possibly being TRBD2 (7 bases). Matching the DNA end better, TRBJ2-5 makes the J call doubtful. The CDR3 is 15 amino acids. CDR1 and CDR2 from the germline V gene are SGHTA and FQGNSA. This CDR3 is CASSLEGGRRETQYF. The CDR3, as DNA: TGTGCCAGCAGCTTAGAGGGGGGGCGACGAGAGACCCAGTACTTC.

The chain carries TRBV5-1 and TRBJ2-3, with D unresolved. CDR1 SGHRS and CDR2 YFSETQ come from the germline V gene. This CDR3 spans 15 amino acids. Trimming removed 2 bases at V and 0 bases at J, with 10 bases between. The CDR3 spells CASSLEGSSTDTQYF. The CDR3 bases are TGCGCCAGCAGCTTAGAAGGATCTAGCACAGATACGCAGTATTTT.

The chain is built from TRBV5-1 and TRBJ1-1; D not certain. Between the trimmed V and J ends, which lost 4 bases and 3 bases, there was a span of 13 bases. Germline V gene sequence: CDR1 SGHRS, CDR2 YFSETQ. The CDR3 contains 14 residues. The CDR3 sequence is CASSVPGAYTEAFF. CDR3 DNA sequence: TGCGCCAGCAGCGTGCCGGGCGCCTACACTGAAGCTTTCTTT.

The rearrangement uses TRBV9 and TRBJ2-3, with D possibly matching TRBD1 (5 bases). Germline CDR1 is SGDLS and CDR2 is YYNGEE. V was clipped by 2 bases and J by 2 bases, with 12 bases between them. The length of the CDR3 is 15 residues. For the CDR3, the DNA is TGTGCCAGCAGCGTCTCATGGGGCTTCACAGATACGCAGTATTTT. Protein: CASSVSWGFTDTQYF.